Presented here are 2 T cell receptor beta chains from one specimen sequenced in a study of cytomegalovirus exposure and HLA in healthy donors. This PCR relied on a set of 60 Vbeta primers and 13 Jbeta primers. Method: immunoSEQ multiplex PCR; TCRdb's copy keeps in-frame clones and lacks some. The sample carries 130,000 or so clones, 77% recorded once. The sequenced sample was PBMCs. The source of these receptors is a woman in her sixties in good health and CMV-seronegative.

CDR3 amino acids: CASSLEGSTDTQYF. In DNA form, the CDR3 reads TGCGCCAGCAGCTTGGAGGGGAGCACAGATACGCAGTATTTT. The chain recombines TRBV5-1 with TRBJ2-3, with a possible D match to TRBD1 (5 bases). CDR3 length: 14 amino acids. CDR1 SGHRS and CDR2 YFSETQ come from the germline V gene. Trimming took off 0 bases at V and 0 bases at J, with 5 bases between the two ends.

This clone was detected a few times. This chain links TRBV5-4 with TRBJ2-7, with 9 bases aligning to TRBD2. J gave up 3 bases and V 3 bases, and 7 bases lay outside the gene matches. Germline V gives CDR1 SGHNT, CDR2 YYREEE (reference sequence). The CDR3 is 15 residues long. The CDR3 nucleotides are TGTGCCAGCAGCTCAACTAGCGGGTCCATCTACGAGCAGTACTTC. It yields the protein CASSSTSGSIYEQYF. The complete variable domain, with remaining parts taken from reference TRBV5-4 and TRBJ2-7, reads ETGVTQSPTHLIKTRGQQVTLRCSSQSGHNTVSWYQQALGQGPQFIFQYYREEENGRGNFPPRFSGLQFPNYSSELNVNALELDDSALYLCASSSTSGSIYEQYFGPGTRLTVT.